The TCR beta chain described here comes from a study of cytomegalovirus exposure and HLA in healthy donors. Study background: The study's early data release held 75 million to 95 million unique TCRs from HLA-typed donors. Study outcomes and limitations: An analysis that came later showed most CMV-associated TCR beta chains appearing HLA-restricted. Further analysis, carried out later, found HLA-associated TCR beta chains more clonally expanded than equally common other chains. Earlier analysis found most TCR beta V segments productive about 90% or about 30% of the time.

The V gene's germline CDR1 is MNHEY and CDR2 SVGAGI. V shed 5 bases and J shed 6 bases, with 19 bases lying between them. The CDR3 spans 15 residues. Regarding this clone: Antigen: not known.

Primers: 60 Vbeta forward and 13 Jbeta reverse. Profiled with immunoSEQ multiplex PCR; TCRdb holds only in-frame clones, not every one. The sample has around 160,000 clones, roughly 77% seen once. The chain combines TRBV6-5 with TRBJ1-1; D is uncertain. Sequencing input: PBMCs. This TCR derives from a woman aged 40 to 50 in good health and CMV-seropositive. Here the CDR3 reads CASSVAGTGKPEAFF. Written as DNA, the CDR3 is TGTGCCAGCAGTGTCGCGGGTACTGGAAAACCTGAAGCTTTCTTT.